This record concerns one T cell receptor (beta chain) sequence. Its target antigen remains unknown. Base qualities are not at hand, and no much larger clone is one base apart. In total, roughly 670 healthy bone marrow donors made up the cohort. At the time of sampling, every cohort member was nominally healthy, though immune exposures that went unrecorded were likely present. The donor tested CMV seropositive and was one of the 289 seropositive cohort members. A peripheral blood sample was collected from each donor, and TCR beta sequencing was performed on peripheral blood mononuclear cells. The Qiagen DNeasy Blood Extraction Kit was used to extract genomic DNA from the blood cell samples. This specimen comes from a study of cytomegalovirus exposure and HLA in healthy donors (TCRdb year 2017). Broadly, across the study: In an earlier analysis of under 750 of the donors, 276 Gb of sequence data and 100 million or so unique TCR beta sequences from 150 million to 200 million T cells were reported. Roughly 300 gigabases of sequencing data and around 80 million unique TCR sequences made up an early release that covered some 640 HLA-typed donors. Among the roughly 400 genotyped donors, approximately 76% belonged to the genetic ancestry cluster associated with self-reported Caucasian donors. The study aimed to test whether signatures of past pathogen exposure could be identified by cataloging public T cell receptors. The study used immunosequencing to profile the T cell repertoires of 666 subjects and linked those repertoires to cytomegalovirus serostatus. Along with the roughly 610-subject first cohort, a separate validation cohort of roughly 110 different subjects was used. High-throughput TCR immunosequencing, statistical association of individual TCRs with disease status, and machine learning were combined to predict cytomegalovirus infection status. A later analysis re-examined previously published TCR beta repertoires from roughly 720 donors and added high-resolution HLA genotyping to investigate patterns of TCR occurrence. Rather than using new phenotypic data, the later analysis identified candidate immune exposures from TCR beta sequences and from how often those sequences occurred across donors. In an earlier analysis of a few hundred of the donors, high-throughput TCR beta sequencing was used to judge whether each TCR beta V gene segment behaved as functional or pseudogenic. Alongside the repertoire data, information on donor age, sex, ethnicity and CMV serostatus was compiled. In a later genetic analysis, genome-wide SNP genotypes for about 65% of the 666 donors were used, and that subset was treated as a discovery cohort. All discovery cohort repertoires had been generated using a single sequencing platform. Class I and class II HLA loci were covered by the typing at four-digit resolution. The number of typed donors differed by locus: about 620-640 for A, B, C, DRB1 and DQB1; 522 for DQA1; 606 for DPA1; and about 450 for DPB1. Because of strong linkage in the cohort, a handful of DR-DQ haplotypes were treated as single units for association and clustering. Across approximately 400 genotyped donors of the cohort, an average of roughly 250,000 unique TCR beta nucleotide sequences per donor were sequenced, and approximately 19% of those sequences were non-productive.

Reading from cysteine to phenylalanine, the CDR3 counts 15 amino acids. Only the CDR3 DNA stays, 45 bases, in frame from base 1. The CDR1 and CDR2 encoded by the germline V gene are SGHVS and FQNEAQ. Compared with germline, V lacks 4 bases and J lacks 1 base; bases without a gene match: 2. The library was built by means of the immunoSEQ multiplex PCR assay. For the multiplex PCR, a mixture combining 60 forward primers for TCR Vbeta segments and 13 reverse primers for TCR Jbeta segments was used. The CDR3 region of rearranged TCR beta genes was amplified from genomic DNA by a multiplex PCR assay. The Illumina HiSeq System was used to sequence the amplified TCR beta libraries as 87-base-pair reads. The source study handled its data this way. A later analysis counted some 74 million unique TCR beta chains across the 666 repertoires, and 10 million to 12 million of these chains were shared by at least two donors. A nearest-neighbor algorithm error-corrected the raw reads and collapsed the reads into unique sequences, merging closely related sequences to remove PCR and sequencing errors. CDR3 sequences were aligned to IMGT reference sequences to assign V, D and J gene segments. For a sequence to be retained, a match of at least six nucleotides was required to both a V gene segment and a J gene segment. Rearrangements were classified as productive when the CDR3 lacked stop codons and remained in frame with V and J, and all other rearrangements were classified as non-productive. CDR3 was defined by IMGT convention, running from the second conserved V-encoded cysteine to the conserved J-encoded phenylalanine. The earlier analysis of 550 to 650 of the donors excluded any sequence lacking an unambiguous match to a single V gene segment. An earlier analysis of 500 to 600 of the donors classified V segments as functional when productive rearrangements were above 56.7% and as segregating when the standard deviation between donors was above 5%. A statistical classification framework was built for diagnosing cytomegalovirus status from the catalog of TCR beta chain sequences. In a later analysis, TCR nucleotide sequences were compared against IMGT/GENE-DB human TR gene sequences so that V and J genes could be assigned. Using the TCRdist pipeline, a later analysis assigned CDR3 sequences along with most-parsimonious VDJ recombination scenarios. In a later analysis, each TCR beta chain was defined by its CDR3 amino acid sequence together with its V-gene family, and reads lacking a unique V-gene family were excluded. To address suspected cross-contamination and a sequencing artifact, a later analysis removed roughly 580 highly shared, low-generation-probability nucleotide sequences. In a later analysis, a clonal expansion index for each public chain was calculated from normalized within-repertoire ranks of inferred template counts. Generation probabilities in a later analysis came from a VDJ recombination model fitted to out-of-frame rearrangements, and those results were checked against IGoR. A later analysis scored TCR-TCR, TCR-HLA and TCR-CMV co-occurrence with hypergeometric tests, applying a repertoire-size bias correction to TCR pairs. False discovery rates were estimated in a later analysis by permuting HLA or CMV assignments 20 times. In a later analysis, co-occurring TCRs were grouped with DBSCAN, and TCRdist sequence similarity was added when clustering was performed within HLA-allele-positive subsets. Repertoires with fewer than 30,000 or more than 120,000 public chains, plus five repertoires with anomalous nucleotide sharing, were excluded from co-occurrence clustering. The source is immuneACCESS, and TCRdb retained only in-frame sequences with V and J called. Part of the clones is not carried over; for the studies checked, unresolved V genes explain less than half of this, and the remainder is unexplained. Clone size and V and J calls were adopted from that table, with D and trimming inferred from the DNA. The sample includes over 55,000 clones, with 70% observed a single time. The ten largest make up nearly 10% of the sample.

Beyond this particular receptor, the publication reports: Because counts were too low, seventeen rarely observed V segments, including chromosome 9 orphons, were left out of the earlier analysis of 587 of the donors. The presence/absence analyses assumed that sequencing depth was roughly uniform across donors, and that assumption may not be true. Correlated functional status among segregating V segments might reflect linkage disequilibrium, but an unknown experimental factor could not be ruled out. A later analysis reported that several top co-occurrence clusters appeared linked to parvovirus B19, influenza, CMV and Epstein-Barr virus. According to a later analysis, TCR association rates differed among HLA loci, with DRB1 alleles showing the most associated TCRs and HLA-C alleles showing the fewest. HLA typing was unavailable for some donors at each locus, so association tests used only the typed subset. A later genetic analysis associated a missense DCLRE1C variant with V-gene and J-gene trimming of TCR beta chains, and an independent cohort replicated the association. In a later analysis, HLA-associated TCR beta chains were found to be more clonally expanded and to have lower generation probabilities than equally common non-associated chains. Cytomegalovirus status was reported to be diagnosed by the classifier with high specificity and sensitivity in both the original and validation cohorts. A total of fewer than 200 TCR beta chains were listed by the study as associated with cytomegalovirus. According to the authors, the approach could potentially be generalized to other disease states and immunological phenotypes. In vitro tests confirmed that a few of the cytomegalovirus-associated TCR beta chains recognize cytomegalovirus antigens. The 87-base-pair reads could not distinguish some IMGT-functional V segments, including TRBV6-2 and TRBV6-3, so those segments were excluded. The only immune exposure information available for the cohort was CMV serostatus. Across donors, most TCR sequences were observed very rarely, whereas some public TCRs were present in many individuals. Only TCR beta chains were sequenced in this cohort, and the absence of alpha or paired-chain data limited detectable features. When HLA alleles, especially DR and DQ, strongly co-occurred, TCR associations were difficult to assign to individual alleles. An earlier analysis of 587 of the donors showed that most TCR beta V segments appeared in productive rearrangements either about 87% or about 30% of the time, which broadly matched IMGT annotations. Specific HLA alleles were associated with 18,000 or so TCR beta sequences at a false discovery rate of 0.05 in a later analysis. A later genetic analysis reported fewer N-insertions in productive TCRs among donors in an Asian-associated ancestry cluster than the roughly 650-donor mean. According to a later analysis, most CMV-associated TCR beta chains appeared to be HLA-restricted, and the HLA associations seemed to be driven largely by CMV exposure. A further reported finding was that TCR beta sequences accurately predicted the HLA-A and HLA-B alleles for most subjects in the first cohort. The sequencing pipeline was judged likely to have produced a cluster of highly shared sequence variants as a technical artifact.

The receptor's source is a woman in her forties or fifties in good health and CMV-seropositive. Sequencing was performed on PBMCs. Recombination connected TRBV7-8 to TRBJ1-5, with 9 central nucleotides matching TRBD1. At the DNA level, the sequence is TGTGCCAGCAGCTCGGGACAGGGAAGCAATCAGCCCCAGCATTTT. Translated, it reads CASSSGQGSNQPQHF.